The T cell receptor (beta chain) described here comes from a study of cytotoxic CD8 clonotypes in ibrutinib-treated CLL. Measured with immunoSEQ multiplex PCR; TCRdb has only the in-frame clones, and not every one. The table includes 200,000 to 250,000 clones, roughly 73% detected once. The clonotype originates from a human donor with chronic lymphocytic leukemia. Material: PBMCs, obtained after 12 months of ibrutinib treatment.

The CDR3 loop is CASRIQPADTQYF. Here the CDR3 DNA reads TGTGCCAGCAGAATCCAGCCTGCAGATACGCAGTATTTT. The J gene is TRBJ2-3, the V gene TRBV11-2; D unresolved. Trimming pared 6 bases from V and 4 bases from J, leaving 11 bases between. CDR1 is SGHAT and CDR2 is FQNNGV in the germline V gene. The length of the CDR3 is 13 residues.